The present T cell receptor (beta chain) was sequenced within a study of early T cells in non-severe SARS-CoV-2 infection. Study at large: The chains were unpaired, and the sequenced material was bulk RNA from unsorted whole blood.

Trimming stripped 0 bases from V and 9 bases from J, with 13 bases between. The CDR3 is made up of 15 amino acids. Germline assignment: CDR1 SGHDT and CDR2 YYEEEE. The protocol attached unique molecular identifiers to individual cDNA molecules. One entry per CDR3 protein, called by TCRdb with MiXCR from the 5' RACE reads. The sample lists about 28,000 distinct CDR3 sequences, over 5% occurring once. The material sequenced was whole blood. This clonotype originated in an adult who was a healthcare worker with PCR-confirmed SARS-CoV-2 infection or an uninfected control (not recorded which). The V call is TRBV5-6, the J call TRBJ1-6, with a weak D call TRBD1 (5 bases). DNA for the CDR3: TGTGCCAGCAGCTTGGACCTGGACACCCTTTCACCCCTCCACTTT. Protein: CASSLDLDTLSPLHF. The whole variable domain, filled in from reference TRBV5-6 and TRBJ1-6, reads DAGVTQSPTHLIKTRGQQVTLRCSPKSGHDTVSWYQQALGQGPQFIFQYYEEEERQRGNFPDRFSGHQFPNYSSELNVNALLLGDSALYLCASSLDLDTLSPLHFGNGTRLTVT.